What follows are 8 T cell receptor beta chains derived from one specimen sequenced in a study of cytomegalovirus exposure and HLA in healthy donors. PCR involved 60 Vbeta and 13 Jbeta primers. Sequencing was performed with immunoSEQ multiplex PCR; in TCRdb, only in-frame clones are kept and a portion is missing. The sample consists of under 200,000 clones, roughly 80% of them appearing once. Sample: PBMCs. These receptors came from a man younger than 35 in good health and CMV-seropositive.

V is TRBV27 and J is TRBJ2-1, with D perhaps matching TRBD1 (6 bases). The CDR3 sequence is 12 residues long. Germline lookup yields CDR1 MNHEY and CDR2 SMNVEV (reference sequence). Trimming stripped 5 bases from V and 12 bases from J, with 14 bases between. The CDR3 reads CASSITGSGQFF. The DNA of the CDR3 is TGTGCCAGCAGTATCACAGGGTCTGGGCAGTTCTTC.

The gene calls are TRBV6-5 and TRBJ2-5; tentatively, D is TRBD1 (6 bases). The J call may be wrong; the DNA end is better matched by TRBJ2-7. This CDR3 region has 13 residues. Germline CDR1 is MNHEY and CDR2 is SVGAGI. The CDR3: CASRTGSSYEQYF. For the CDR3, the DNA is TGTGCCAGCAGGACAGGATCCTCCTACGAGCAGTACTTC.

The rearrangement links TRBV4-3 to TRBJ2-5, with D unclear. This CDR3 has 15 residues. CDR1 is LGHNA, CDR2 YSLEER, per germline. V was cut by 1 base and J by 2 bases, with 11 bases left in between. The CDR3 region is CASSQGGSSQETQYF. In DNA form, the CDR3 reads TGCGCCAGCAGCCAAGGAGGTTCCTCACAAGAGACCCAGTACTTC.

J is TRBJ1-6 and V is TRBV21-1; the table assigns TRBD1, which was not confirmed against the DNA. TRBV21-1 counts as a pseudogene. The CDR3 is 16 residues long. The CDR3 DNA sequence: TGTGCCAGCAGCAGCATACAGGGTAACTATAATTCACCCCTCCACTTT. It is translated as CASSSIQGNYNSPLHF.

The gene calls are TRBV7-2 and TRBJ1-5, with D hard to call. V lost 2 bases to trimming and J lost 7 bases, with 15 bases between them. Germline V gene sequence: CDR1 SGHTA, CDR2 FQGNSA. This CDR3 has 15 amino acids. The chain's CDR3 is CASSLKETSWQPQHF. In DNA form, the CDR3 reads TGTGCCAGCAGCTTAAAAGAGACATCATGGCAGCCCCAGCATTTT.

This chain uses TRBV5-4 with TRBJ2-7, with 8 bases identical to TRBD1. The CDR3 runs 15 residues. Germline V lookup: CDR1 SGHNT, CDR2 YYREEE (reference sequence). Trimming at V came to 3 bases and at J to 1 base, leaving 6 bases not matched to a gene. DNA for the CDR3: TGTGCCAGCAGCTCCGGACAGGGAAGGTCCTACGAGCAGTACTTC. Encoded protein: CASSSGQGRSYEQYF.

Here the CDR3 reads CASSPSRGNYGYTF. The CDR3 nucleotides read TGTGCCAGCAGCCCAAGCCGGGGGAACTATGGCTACACCTTC. The gene calls are TRBV14 and TRBJ1-2; D might be TRBD1 (5 bases). Germline assignment: CDR1 SGHDN and CDR2 FVKESK. The CDR3 has 14 amino acids. V lost 4 bases and J 2 bases, leaving 11 bases between the germline ends.

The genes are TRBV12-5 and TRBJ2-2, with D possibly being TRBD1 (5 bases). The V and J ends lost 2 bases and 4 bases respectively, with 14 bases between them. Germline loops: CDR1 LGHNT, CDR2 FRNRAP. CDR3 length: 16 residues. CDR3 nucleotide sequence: TGTGCTAGTGGTTTGTGGCAGGGAAGAAGCACCGGGGAGCTGTTTTTT. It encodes CASGLWQGRSTGELFF.